This T cell receptor beta chain was sequenced during a study of blood T cell repertoires in COVID-19. The table came from immunoSEQ multiplex PCR; TCRdb's copy has only in-frame clones and leaves some out. This table holds a few hundred thousand clones, approximately 83% found once. The clonotype originates from a woman aged 45-60 years with acute or convalescent COVID-19. Sequenced: peripheral blood.

CDR3 sequence reads: CARTSGGGDTGELFF. In DNA, the CDR3 is TGTGCTAGGACCTCAGGGGGCGGGGACACCGGGGAGCTGTTTTTT. The chain couples TRBV12-5 to TRBJ2-2, with 8 positions matching TRBD1. Germline V CDR1 and CDR2: LGHNT, FRNRAP. The V segment lost 9 bases and the J segment 3 bases; nucleotides outside the gene matches: 9. This CDR3 has 15 amino acids.